These 17 T cell receptor beta chains were sequenced from one sample in a study of T cell responses to AZD1222 COVID-19 vaccine. Measured with immunoSEQ multiplex PCR; TCRdb has only the in-frame clones, and not every one. The sample contains approximately 140,000 clones, 80% to 95% of which appear only once. The sample was peripheral blood, taken 28 days after the second AZD1222 dose. Receptors were obtained from an adult who received the AZD1222 COVID-19 vaccine.

This chain connects TRBV7-9 to TRBJ1-1; 7 nucleotides agree with TRBD1. The V and J ends lost 1 base and 2 bases, in that order; junction bases with no gene match: 4. Germline V CDR1 and CDR2: SEHNR, FQNEAQ (reference sequence). The CDR3 extends over 15 amino acids. The CDR3 nucleotides are TGTGCCAGCAGCTTAGGACAGGGTAAAAACACTGAAGCTTTCTTT. Its translation: CASSLGQGKNTEAFF. The complete variable domain, with remaining parts taken from reference TRBV7-9 and TRBJ1-1, reads DTGVSQNPRHKITKRGQNVTFRCDPISEHNRLYWYRQTLGQGPEFLTYFQNEAQLEKSRLLSDRFSAERPKGSFSTLEIQRTEQGDSAMYLCASSLGQGKNTEAFFGQGTRLTVV.

The rearrangement joins TRBV5-4 to TRBJ2-7; 9 bases line up with TRBD1. Germline CDR1 reads SGHNT; CDR2 reads YYREEE (reference sequence). This CDR3 comprises 14 residues. V trimming: 3 bases; J trimming: 2 bases; junction bases outside the gene matches: 3. The CDR3 DNA follows: TGTGCCAGCAGCTGGGACAGGGCCCCCTACGAGCAGTACTTC. Encoded protein: CASSWDRAPYEQYF.

The V gene is TRBV11-2, the J gene TRBJ1-2; D may be TRBD1 (5 bases). The germline V and J ends were trimmed by 5 bases and 8 bases, with 15 bases remaining between them. CDR1 is SGHAT, CDR2 FQNNGV, per germline. There are 13 residues in the CDR3. The DNA for the CDR3 is TGTGCCAGCAGCCCCCCGGGGGTAGGAGGCTACACCTTC. It encodes CASSPPGVGGYTF.

Comments on this clone: The DNA is omitted, as the CDR3 cannot be located on it reliably, and the CDR3 follows TCRdb's listing. The CDR3 region is CASSKVGQGSDSPLHF. The gene calls are TRBV21-1 and TRBJ1-6; the D call TRBD1 from the table was never checked on the DNA. TRBV21-1 is a pseudogene segment. Including both end residues, the CDR3 is 16 amino acids long.

The CDR3 bases are TGTGCCAGCAGCCAACTTTCCGGGACGACCAAGAATACCCAGTACTTC. It encodes CASSQLSGTTKNTQYF. The chain employs TRBV4-2 and TRBJ2-5; D may be TRBD1 or TRBD2 (5 bases each). The CDR3 loop spans 16 amino acids. V gave up 2 bases and J gave up 8 bases, with 21 bases separating them. Per the germline V gene, CDR1 is LGHNA and CDR2 is YNFKEQ.

This chain connects TRBV20-1 to TRBJ1-2; no clear D gene. V was shortened by 2 bases and J by 3 bases, with 4 bases between the two germline ends. The CDR3 has 11 amino acids. The V gene's germline CDR1 is DFQATT and CDR2 SNEGSKA (reference sequence). CDR3 nucleotides: TGCAGTGCTAGACAGGACTATGGCTACACCTTC. Its protein product is CSARQDYGYTF.

The chain recombines TRBV9 with TRBJ2-1; 12 bases fit TRBD2. J gave up 6 bases and V 4 bases, and 8 bases lay outside the gene matches. The germline V gene encodes CDR1 SGDLS and CDR2 YYNGEE. This CDR3 has 16 amino acids. CDR3 sequence (DNA): TGTGCCAGCAGCCCGCCGACTAGCGGGAGAGTCAATGAGCAGTTCTTC. This translates into CASSPPTSGRVNEQFF. Full variable domain (missing parts from reference TRBV9 and TRBJ2-1): DSGVTQTPKHLITATGQRVTLRCSPRSGDLSVYWYQQSLDQGLQFLIQYYNGEERAKGNILERFSAQQFPDLHSELNLSSLELGDSALYFCASSPPTSGRVNEQFFGPGTRLTVL.

The chain uses TRBV9 and TRBJ1-6, with D unclear. The CDR3 has 14 residues. Trimming stripped 4 bases from V and 1 base from J, with 6 bases between. Looked up from germline, CDR1 is SGDLS and CDR2 is YYNGEE. The CDR3 protein is CASSSLSYNSPLHF. Written as DNA, the CDR3 is TGTGCCAGCAGCTCTTTATCCTATAATTCACCCCTCCACTTT. The full variable domain, completed using reference TRBV9 and TRBJ1-6, is DSGVTQTPKHLITATGQRVTLRCSPRSGDLSVYWYQQSLDQGLQFLIQYYNGEERAKGNILERFSAQQFPDLHSELNLSSLELGDSALYFCASSSLSYNSPLHFGNGTRLTVT.

V usage is TRBV29-1 and J usage is TRBJ2-1, with D possibly TRBD1 on 7 matching bases. The CDR3 consists of 16 residues. The germline gives CDR1 SQVTM, CDR2 ANQGSEA. Trimming took 3 bases from V and 5 from J, leaving 20 bases between them. The CDR3 bases are TGCAGCGTTGATACAGGGGCGGGAAGGGGACACAATGAGCAGTTCTTC. Residues: CSVDTGAGRGHNEQFF.

V and J are TRBV6-5 and TRBJ1-3; 10 bases map to TRBD1. With 2 bases clipped from V and 9 bases from J, the junction kept 4 bases outside the gene matches. Germline values: CDR1 MNHEY, CDR2 SVGAGI. This CDR3 comprises 14 residues. CDR3 loop: CASSYTGQGGTIYF. In nucleotides, the CDR3 is TGTGCCAGCAGTTACACCGGACAGGGGGGCACCATATATTTT.

V usage is TRBV4-3 and J usage is TRBJ2-2; D ambiguous. The CDR3 contains 16 residues. Germline V gives CDR1 LGHNA, CDR2 YSLEER. V gave up 1 base and J gave up 0 bases, with 9 bases separating them. The CDR3 protein is CASSQGSATNTGELFF. The CDR3 DNA is TGCGCCAGCAGCCAAGGGTCTGCGACGAACACCGGGGAGCTGTTTTTT.

The chain recombines TRBV24-1 with TRBJ2-3, with unresolved D. The CDR3 runs to 12 residues. The V end lost 0 bases, the J end lost 6 bases, and 3 bases lay between the germline ends. Looked up from germline, CDR1 is KGHDR and CDR2 is SFDVKD. CDR3 protein: CATSDLRDTQYF. In DNA form, the CDR3 reads TGTGCCACCAGTGATTTGCGTGATACGCAGTATTTT.

The rearrangement joins TRBV2 to TRBJ1-1; no reliable D call. V was pared by 3 bases and J by 1 base, with 6 bases between. Germline CDR1 and CDR2: SNHLY and FYNNEI. CDR3 size: 13 residues. This CDR3 reads CASSELENTEAFF. The CDR3 coding sequence is TGTGCCAGCAGTGAGTTAGAGAACACTGAAGCTTTCTTT.

The chain is built from TRBV7-9 and TRBJ2-3, with D perhaps matching TRBD1 or TRBD2 (5 bases each). The CDR3 runs 15 residues. CDR1 is SEHNR, CDR2 FQNEAQ, per germline (reference sequence). Trimming removed 0 bases at V and 5 bases at J, with 12 bases between. CDR3 sequence: CASSLAGTRGDTQYF. In DNA form, the CDR3 reads TGTGCCAGCAGCTTAGCAGGGACCCGGGGAGATACGCAGTATTTT.

This chain uses TRBV12-3 or TRBV12-4 with TRBJ1-2; D unclear. The length of the CDR3 is 13 residues. V shed 7 bases and J shed 8 bases, with 17 bases lying between them. CDR3 in DNA: TGTGCCAGCACTTTGTCGGGTCTGAAGGGCTACACCTTC. Protein sequence: CASTLSGLKGYTF.

This clone was seen only a few times. CDR3 sequence: CASSLGLGYEQYF. CDR3 in DNA: TGTGCCAGCAGCCTCGGACTAGGCTACGAGCAGTACTTC. This chain uses TRBV7-2 with TRBJ2-7; 7 bases align to TRBD2. The CDR3 consists of 13 residues. After removal of 5 bases from V and 3 bases from J, the junction contained 4 bases not matched to a gene. Germline V gene data show CDR1 as SGHTA and CDR2 as FQGNSA.

V is TRBV9 and J is TRBJ1-2; D is unresolved. The V end lost 4 bases, the J end lost 6 bases, and 16 bases lay between the germline ends. Per the germline V gene, CDR1 is SGDLS and CDR2 is YYNGEE. CDR3 length: 14 amino acids. The CDR3 coding sequence is TGTGCCAGCAGCACCCGGACGGGAAGGGATGGCTACACCTTC. Residues: CASSTRTGRDGYTF. The full variable domain, completed using reference TRBV9 and TRBJ1-2, is DSGVTQTPKHLITATGQRVTLRCSPRSGDLSVYWYQQSLDQGLQFLIQYYNGEERAKGNILERFSAQQFPDLHSELNLSSLELGDSALYFCASSTRTGRDGYTFGSGTRLTVV.